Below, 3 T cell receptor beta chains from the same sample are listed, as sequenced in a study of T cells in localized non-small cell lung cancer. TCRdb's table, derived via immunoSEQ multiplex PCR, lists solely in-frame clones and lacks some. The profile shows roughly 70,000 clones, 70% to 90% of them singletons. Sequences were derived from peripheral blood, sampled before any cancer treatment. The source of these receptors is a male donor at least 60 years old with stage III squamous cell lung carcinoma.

CDR3 nucleotides: TGTGCCAGCGCGAGGGGAAACGTTCCTGGGGAGCTGTTTTTT. Translated: CASARGNVPGELFF. The chain employs TRBV2 and TRBJ2-2; D is possibly TRBD1 or TRBD2 (5 bases each). The CDR3 covers 14 residues. Trimming cost V 8 bases and J 8 bases, with 18 bases left between them. CDR1 and CDR2 from the germline V gene are SNHLY and FYNNEI.

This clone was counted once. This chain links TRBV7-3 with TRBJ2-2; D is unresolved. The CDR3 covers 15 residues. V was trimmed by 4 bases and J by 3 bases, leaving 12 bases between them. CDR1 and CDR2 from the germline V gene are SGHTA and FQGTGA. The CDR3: CASSSVAGYTGELFF. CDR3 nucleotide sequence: TGTGCCAGCAGCTCCGTGGCAGGTTACACCGGGGAGCTGTTTTTT.

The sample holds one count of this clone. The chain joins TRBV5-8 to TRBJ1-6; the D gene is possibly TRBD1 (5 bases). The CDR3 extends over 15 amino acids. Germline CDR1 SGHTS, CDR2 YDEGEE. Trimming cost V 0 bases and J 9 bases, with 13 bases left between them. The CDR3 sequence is CASSLVRQFGSPLHF. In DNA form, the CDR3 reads TGTGCCAGCAGCTTGGTTCGACAGTTCGGTTCACCCCTCCACTTT.